Shown below are 23 T cell receptor beta chains from a single sample sequenced in a study of blood T cell repertoires in COVID-19 (dated by TCRdb to about 2020). The library was made by the immunoSEQ multiplex PCR assay. TCRdb carries this immuneACCESS record with in-frame sequences only. Its versions omit some clonotypes, under half of them owing to an unresolved V gene in the studies checked, with the rest unexplained. The sample has tens of thousands of clones on record, roughly 80% of them singletons. The biggest ten clones account for approximately 4.6% of the sample. The sequencing input was peripheral blood. The receptors here all came from a woman aged 65 to 85 with acute or convalescent COVID-19.

The genes are TRBV4-1 and TRBJ1-1; D unresolved. V shed 0 bases and J shed 2 bases, with 7 bases lying between them. In germline, CDR1 is MGHRA, CDR2 YSYEKL. The CDR3 has 14 residues. For the CDR3, the DNA is TGCGCCAGCAGCCAAGATAGATCCAACACTGAAGCTTTCTTT. This encodes CASSQDRSNTEAFF.

This chain uses TRBV2 with TRBJ2-5; 15 bases align to TRBD2. This CDR3 is built from 17 residues. V gave up 1 base and J gave up 5 bases; unmatched junction bases: 5. From germline, CDR1 is SNHLY and CDR2 FYNNEI. CDR3 in amino acids: CASSEGTSGGARETQYF. CDR3 DNA sequence: TGTGCCAGCAGTGAAGGGACTAGCGGGGGGGCGCGGGAGACCCAGTACTTC. Looking up the rest from reference TRBV2 and TRBJ2-5 gives the full variable domain: EPEVTQTPSHQVTQMGQEVILRCVPISNHLYFYWYRQILGQKVEFLVSFYNNEISEKSEIFDDQFSVERPDGSNFTLKIRSTKLEDSAMYFCASSEGTSGGARETQYFGPGTRLLVL.

This chain links TRBV6-5 with TRBJ1-2; D not resolved. This CDR3 region has 13 residues. In germline, CDR1 is MNHEY, CDR2 SVGAGI. V lost 4 bases and J 4 bases, leaving 10 bases between the germline ends. DNA of the CDR3: TGTGCCAGCAGTTCCCCAGGCGTCTATGGCTACACCTTC. This encodes CASSSPGVYGYTF.

V usage is TRBV7-2 and J usage is TRBJ1-2, with a possible D match to TRBD1 (6 bases). CDR3 size: 16 residues. V shed 4 bases and J shed 7 bases, with 22 bases lying between them. Germline assignment: CDR1 SGHTA and CDR2 FQGNSA. Written as DNA, the CDR3 is TGTGCCAGCAGCTCGCGATGGGGGCAGGAAGGGCGTGGCTACACCTTC. Amino acids: CASSSRWGQEGRGYTF.

This clone was seen only once. The chain uses TRBV14 and TRBJ2-3, with D possibly matching TRBD2 (5 bases). This CDR3 is built from 15 residues. Trimming cost V 3 bases and J 2 bases, with 12 bases left between them. Germline V gene lookup returns CDR1 SGHDN and CDR2 FVKESK. The CDR3 is CASSQFLATTDTQYF. CDR3 DNA: TGTGCCAGCAGCCAGTTCCTAGCTACCACAGATACGCAGTATTTT.

The chain employs TRBV5-6 and TRBJ2-7, with TRBD2 matching 9 bases. Trimming cost V 1 base and J 0 bases; bases outside gene matches: 8. CDR1 and CDR2 (germline): SGHDT, YYEEEE. The CDR3 sequence is 17 residues long. CDR3 nucleotide sequence: TGTGCCAGCAGCTTGTATGGTAGCGGGGGCCCCTCCTACGAGCAGTACTTC. Protein product: CASSLYGSGGPSYEQYF.

This clone was seen only a few times. The J gene is TRBJ1-2, the V gene TRBV19; D not certain. Germline assignment: CDR1 LNHDA and CDR2 SQIVND (reference sequence). The length of the CDR3 is 16 residues. The germline V and J ends were trimmed by 10 bases and 4 bases, with 25 bases remaining between them. The CDR3 sequence is CATSAGPGGSFYGYTF. The CDR3, as DNA: TGTGCCACCTCGGCGGGTCCCGGCGGTTCCTTCTATGGCTACACCTTC. The complete variable domain, with remaining parts taken from reference TRBV19 and TRBJ1-2, reads DGGITQSPKYLFRKEGQNVTLSCEQNLNHDAMYWYRQDPGQGLRLIYYSQIVNDFQKGDIAEGYSVSREKKESFPLTVTSAQKNPTAFYLCATSAGPGGSFYGYTFGSGTRLTVV.

The gene calls are TRBV5-6 and TRBJ1-4; D ambiguous. Looked up from germline, CDR1 is SGHDT and CDR2 is YYEEEE. CDR3 length: 15 residues. Trimming stripped 3 bases from V and 7 bases from J, with 16 bases between. The CDR3, as DNA: TGTGCCAGCAGCTCTCAGACGGGTGCCCTTGAAAAACTGTTTTTT. Encoded protein: CASSSQTGALEKLFF.

This rearrangement joins TRBV6-5 to TRBJ1-2, with a possible D match to TRBD1 (5 bases). Germline assignment: CDR1 MNHEY and CDR2 SVGAGI. Trimming left V 6 bases short and J 3 bases short, with 8 bases between. This CDR3 region has 12 residues. CDR3 in amino acids: CASRRQHYGYTF. DNA for the CDR3: TGTGCCAGCAGGAGACAGCACTATGGCTACACCTTC.

This clone was seen only a few times. V usage is TRBV9 and J usage is TRBJ1-6; D perhaps matches TRBD1 (5 bases). The CDR3 contains 14 residues. Germline CDR1 SGDLS, CDR2 YYNGEE. V lost 3 bases and J lost 6, with 10 bases in between. In nucleotides, the CDR3 is TGTGCCAGCAGCGCTTACAGGTTTAATTCACCCCTCCACTTT. It yields the protein CASSAYRFNSPLHF.

The chain has TRBV18 and TRBJ1-1; D remains unclear. Germline lookup yields CDR1 KGHSH and CDR2 LQKENI. The CDR3 covers 15 residues. With 2 bases removed from V and 3 bases from J, the gap between germline ends came to 13 bases. CDR3: CASSPNAAKDTEAFF. The CDR3, as DNA: TGTGCCAGCTCACCAAATGCGGCAAAGGACACTGAAGCTTTCTTT.

This clone was seen a few times. This chain uses TRBV2 with TRBJ2-1; D remains unclear. This CDR3 is built from 12 residues. Trimming left V 5 bases short and J 4 bases short, with 6 bases between. The germline V gene has CDR1 SNHLY and CDR2 FYNNEI. CDR3 coding DNA: TGTGCCAGCAGTTACGGTTACAATGAGCAGTTCTTC. Translation gives CASSYGYNEQFF.

The gene calls are TRBV6-2 or TRBV6-3 and TRBJ1-1; D perhaps matches TRBD1 (5 bases). The CDR3 sequence is 15 residues long. Trimming took off 2 bases at V and 7 bases at J, with 17 bases between the two ends. The germline V gene has CDR1 MNHEY and CDR2 SVGEGT. CDR3 nucleotide sequence: TGTGCCAGCAGTTACGCGCGGGGGAGTACCCTTGAAGCTTTCTTT. Protein: CASSYARGSTLEAFF.

This chain connects TRBV16 to TRBJ2-4, with D perhaps matching TRBD1 (5 bases). V was trimmed by 4 bases and J by 12 bases, leaving 16 bases between them. CDR1 and CDR2 (germline): KGHSY, FQNENV. The CDR3 is 13 amino acids. The CDR3 spells CASSLDSWGHQYF. DNA of the CDR3: TGTGCCAGCAGCCTAGATTCGTGGGGCCATCAGTACTTC.

The rearrangement joins TRBV19 to TRBJ2-3, with TRBD2 identical over 13 bases. J lost 4 bases, V lost 8 bases, and 3 bases had no gene match. Per the germline V gene, CDR1 is LNHDA and CDR2 is SQIVND (reference sequence). The CDR3 is made up of 14 amino acids. For the CDR3, the DNA is TGTGCCAGTGACGGACTAGCGGGGGCAGATACGCAGTATTTT. This gives the protein CASDGLAGADTQYF. The complete variable domain, with remaining parts taken from reference TRBV19 and TRBJ2-3, reads DGGITQSPKYLFRKEGQNVTLSCEQNLNHDAMYWYRQDPGQGLRLIYYSQIVNDFQKGDIAEGYSVSREKKESFPLTVTSAQKNPTAFYLCASDGLAGADTQYFGPGTRLTVL.

The V and J genes are TRBV7-9 and TRBJ1-2; tentative D call: TRBD1 (6 bases). This CDR3 contains 18 residues. Germline V gene lookup returns CDR1 SEHNR and CDR2 FQNEAQ (reference sequence). V lost 4 bases to trimming and J lost 2 bases, with 23 bases between them. CDR3 in DNA: TGTGCCAGCAGCTCAAATACAGGGCTGGGTTTTGTAAACTATGGCTACACCTTC. It translates to CASSSNTGLGFVNYGYTF.

The gene calls are TRBV12-3 or TRBV12-4 and TRBJ2-7; TRBD2 agrees at 7 bases. V shed 11 bases and J 4 bases; nucleotides not matched to a gene: 11. The CDR3 totals 13 residues. The CDR3 reads CASQGAGRYEQYF. CDR3 nucleotide sequence: TGTGCCTCCCAAGGAGCGGGGCGTTACGAGCAGTACTTC.

This clone showed up just once. The chain has TRBV6-5 and TRBJ1-1, with D maybe TRBD1 (5 bases). This CDR3 has 13 residues. V was pared by 2 bases and J by 5 bases, with 9 bases between. Germline values: CDR1 MNHEY, CDR2 SVGAGI. As DNA, the CDR3 is TGTGCCAGCAGTTACCAGGGAAGAACTGAAGCTTTCTTT. It yields the protein CASSYQGRTEAFF.

This chain links TRBV19 with TRBJ2-4; 14 bases align to TRBD2. CDR3 length equals 19 residues. The J segment lost 0 bases and the V segment lost 5 bases, leaving 9 bases of the junction unmatched. In germline, CDR1 is LNHDA, CDR2 SQIVND (reference sequence). The CDR3 DNA reads TGTGCCAGTAGTCTAGGACTAGCGGGGGGTATTCTAGCCAAAAACATTCAGTACTTC. It yields the protein CASSLGLAGGILAKNIQYF.

The chain joins TRBV7-2 to TRBJ1-4; TRBD1 might be the D (6 bases). Per germline, CDR1 SGHTA and CDR2 FQGNSA. This CDR3 comprises 14 residues. Trimming pared 5 bases from V and 4 bases from J, leaving 11 bases between. CDR3 loop: CASSRTVLNEKLFF. The CDR3 DNA sequence: TGTGCCAGCAGCCGGACAGTCCTTAATGAAAAACTGTTTTTT.

The chain employs TRBV11-2 and TRBJ2-3; 13 positions agree with TRBD2. The V gene end was trimmed by 5 bases and the J gene end by 5 bases; junction bases not matched to a gene: 7. CDR1 and CDR2 (germline): SGHAT, FQNNGV. This CDR3 has 16 amino acids. This chain's CDR3 is CASSVSLAGGGDTQYF. In DNA, the CDR3 is TGTGCCAGCAGCGTATCACTAGCGGGGGGGGGAGATACGCAGTATTTT. Full variable domain (remainder filled in from reference TRBV11-2 and TRBJ2-3): EAGVAQSPRYKIIEKRQSVAFWCNPISGHATLYWYQQILGQGPKLLIQFQNNGVVDDSQLPKDRFSAERLKGVDSTLKIQPAKLEDSAVYLCASSVSLAGGGDTQYFGPGTRLTVL.

The gene calls are TRBV28 and TRBJ1-5; 7 positions agree with TRBD1. V dropped 6 bases and J dropped 4; count of bases not matched to a gene: 9. This CDR3 contains 15 residues. From germline, CDR1 is MDHEN and CDR2 SYDVKM. The CDR3 DNA reads as TGTGCCAGCAGCCCCTCGACAGGGAGGAATCAGCCCCAGCATTTT. Protein sequence: CASSPSTGRNQPQHF. Complete variable domain (other parts from reference TRBV28 and TRBJ1-5): DVKVTQSSRYLVKRTGEKVFLECVQDMDHENMFWYRQDPGLGLRLIYFSYDVKMKEKGDIPEGYSVSREKKERFSLILESASTNQTSMYLCASSPSTGRNQPQHFGDGTRLSIL.

This chain links TRBV3-1 (or the pseudogene TRBV3-2) with TRBJ1-2, with 8 bases identical to TRBD1. The germline V gene encodes CDR1 LGHDT and CDR2 YNNKEL (reference sequence). The V segment lost 8 bases and the J segment 5 bases; nucleotides outside the gene matches: 10. The CDR3 totals 14 residues. CDR3 coding DNA: TGTGCCAGCTCACAGGGGGAAGTTCGATATGGCTACACCTTC. It translates to CASSQGEVRYGYTF.